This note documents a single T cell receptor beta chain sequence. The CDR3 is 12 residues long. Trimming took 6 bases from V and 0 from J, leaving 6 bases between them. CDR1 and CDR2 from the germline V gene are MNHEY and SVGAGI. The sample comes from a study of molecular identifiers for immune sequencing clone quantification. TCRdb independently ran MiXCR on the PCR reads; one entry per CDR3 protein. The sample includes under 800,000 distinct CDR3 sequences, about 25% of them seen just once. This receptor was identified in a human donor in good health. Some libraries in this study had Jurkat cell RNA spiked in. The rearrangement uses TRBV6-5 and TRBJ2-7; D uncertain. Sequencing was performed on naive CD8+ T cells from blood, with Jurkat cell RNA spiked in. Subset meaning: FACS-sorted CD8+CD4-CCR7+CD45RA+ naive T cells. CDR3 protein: CASRPSSYEQYF. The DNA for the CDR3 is TGTGCCAGCAGACCTAGCTCCTACGAGCAGTACTTC.